This TCR beta chain was retrieved from a study of shared clonotypes between healthy human individuals. Study-wide results and caveats: The authors expected sequencing depth to affect clonotype sharing among donors. Against clonotypes common to all four donors, non-shared ones had lower generation probabilities.

The naive CD8 fraction comprised CD45RO-negative cells positively selected for CCR7 and excluded terminally differentiated effector memory CD45RA+ cells. The V gene lost 4 bases and the J gene lost 0 bases, with 9 bases spanning the gap. Germline loops: CDR1 SGHAT, CDR2 FQNNGV. This CDR3 is 14 amino acids long. TCRdb keeps only in-frame clones here, not all; method: immunoSEQ multiplex PCR. Here the sample spans about 580,000 clones, 98% being singletons. Comment on this clone: Its antigen is as yet unknown.

This chain links TRBV11-2 with TRBJ2-5; D gene ambiguous. The sequencing sample was made of naive CD8+ T cells sorted from blood. The receptor was derived from a man aged 25 to 45 in good health. The CDR3 bases are TGTGCCAGCAGCTCCTGGCGGAACCAAGAGACCCAGTACTTC. Amino acids: CASSSWRNQETQYF.